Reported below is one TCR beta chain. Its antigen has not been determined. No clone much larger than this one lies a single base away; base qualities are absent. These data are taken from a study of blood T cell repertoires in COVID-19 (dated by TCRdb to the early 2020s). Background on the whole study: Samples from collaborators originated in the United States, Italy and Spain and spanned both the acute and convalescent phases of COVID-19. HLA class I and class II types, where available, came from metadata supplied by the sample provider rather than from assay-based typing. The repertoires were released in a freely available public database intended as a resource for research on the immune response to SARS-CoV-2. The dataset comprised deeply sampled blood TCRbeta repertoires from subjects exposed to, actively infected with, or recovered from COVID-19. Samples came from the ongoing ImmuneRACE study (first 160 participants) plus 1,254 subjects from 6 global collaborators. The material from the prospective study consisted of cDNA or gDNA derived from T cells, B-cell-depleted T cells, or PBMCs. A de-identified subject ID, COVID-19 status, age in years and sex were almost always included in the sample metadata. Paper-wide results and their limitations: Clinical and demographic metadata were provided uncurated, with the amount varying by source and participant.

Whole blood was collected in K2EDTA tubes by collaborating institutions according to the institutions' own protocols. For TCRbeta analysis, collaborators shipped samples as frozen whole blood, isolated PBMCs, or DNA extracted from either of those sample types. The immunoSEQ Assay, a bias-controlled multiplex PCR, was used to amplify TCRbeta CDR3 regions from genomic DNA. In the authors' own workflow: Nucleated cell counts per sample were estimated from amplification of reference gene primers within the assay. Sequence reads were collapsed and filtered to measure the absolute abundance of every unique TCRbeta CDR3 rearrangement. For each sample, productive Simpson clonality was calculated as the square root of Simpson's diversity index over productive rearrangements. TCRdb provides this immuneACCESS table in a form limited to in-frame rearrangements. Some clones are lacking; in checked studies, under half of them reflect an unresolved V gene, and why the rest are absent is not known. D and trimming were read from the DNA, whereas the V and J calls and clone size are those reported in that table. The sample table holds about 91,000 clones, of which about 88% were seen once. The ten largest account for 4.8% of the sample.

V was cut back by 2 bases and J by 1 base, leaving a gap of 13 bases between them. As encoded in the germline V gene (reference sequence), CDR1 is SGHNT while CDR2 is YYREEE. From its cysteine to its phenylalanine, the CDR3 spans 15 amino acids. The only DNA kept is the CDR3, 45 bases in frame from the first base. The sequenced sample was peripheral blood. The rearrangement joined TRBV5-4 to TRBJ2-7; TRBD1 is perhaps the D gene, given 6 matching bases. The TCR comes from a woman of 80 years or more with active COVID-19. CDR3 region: CASSFGQGLSYEQYF. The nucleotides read TGTGCCAGCAGCTTTGGGCAGGGGTTATCCTACGAGCAGTACTTC.